This T cell receptor beta chain was obtained from a study of blood T cell repertoires in COVID-19 (dated by TCRdb to between 2020 and 2021). Study-wide context: Collaborator samples came from the United States, Italy and Spain and covered acute and convalescent phases of COVID-19. The material from the prospective study consisted of cDNA or gDNA derived from T cells, B-cell-depleted T cells, or PBMCs. Deeply sampled blood TCRbeta repertoires from subjects exposed to, actively infected with, or recovered from COVID-19 were included in the dataset. The repertoires were released in a freely available public database intended as a resource for research on the immune response to SARS-CoV-2. The samples were drawn from two sources: the first 160 participants of the ongoing ImmuneRACE study, and 1,000 to 1,500 subjects contributed by 6 global collaborators. The sample metadata nearly always contained a de-identified subject ID, COVID-19 status, age in years and sex. Where HLA class I and class II types were available, the types were taken from metadata supplied by the sample provider, not from assay-based typing.

The collaborating institutions used their own protocols to collect whole blood in K2EDTA tubes. Collaborator samples were shipped for TCRbeta analysis as frozen whole blood, isolated PBMCs, or DNA extracted from either sample type. As to this clone: Its antigen remains unidentified. Per-base quality was not reported, and no clone a single base away is much larger than it.

On the study overall, not on this receptor specifically: The quantity of clinical and demographic metadata differed by source and by participant and was supplied without curation.

Per the germline V gene, SNHLY is the CDR1 and FYNNEI is the CDR2. Spanning cysteine to phenylalanine, the CDR3 consists of 14 amino acids. The read is trimmed to its CDR3 DNA, 42 bases read in frame from base 1. The V end loses 3 bases and the J end loses 5 bases, and a stretch of 13 bases separates them. TCRbeta CDR3 regions were amplified from genomic DNA using the immunoSEQ Assay, a bias-controlled multiplex PCR. The authors' analysis ran thus. The number of nucleated cells in each sample was estimated from the amplification of reference gene primers within the assay. To quantify the absolute abundance of each unique TCRbeta CDR3 rearrangement, sequence reads were collapsed and filtered. For each sample, productive Simpson clonality was calculated as the square root of Simpson's diversity index across productive rearrangements. In its TCRdb copy, this immuneACCESS table keeps in-frame sequences only and misses some clones. Where compared with another copy, unresolved V genes explain less than half of these, and the others have no known cause. V, J and clone size are those of that table, while D and trimming were read from the DNA. In all, the sample holds tens of thousands of clones, and roughly 80% of those were seen once. Around 11% of the sample lies in the top ten.

What was sequenced was peripheral blood. The sequence joins TRBV2 to TRBJ1-1, and possibly TRBD1, on 5 matching bases. This TCR was sampled from a woman between 65 and 79 years old with active or convalescent COVID-19. The CDR3 sequence is CASSEPGKHTEAFF. The DNA is TGTGCCAGCAGTGAGCCAGGGAAGCATACTGAAGCTTTCTTT.